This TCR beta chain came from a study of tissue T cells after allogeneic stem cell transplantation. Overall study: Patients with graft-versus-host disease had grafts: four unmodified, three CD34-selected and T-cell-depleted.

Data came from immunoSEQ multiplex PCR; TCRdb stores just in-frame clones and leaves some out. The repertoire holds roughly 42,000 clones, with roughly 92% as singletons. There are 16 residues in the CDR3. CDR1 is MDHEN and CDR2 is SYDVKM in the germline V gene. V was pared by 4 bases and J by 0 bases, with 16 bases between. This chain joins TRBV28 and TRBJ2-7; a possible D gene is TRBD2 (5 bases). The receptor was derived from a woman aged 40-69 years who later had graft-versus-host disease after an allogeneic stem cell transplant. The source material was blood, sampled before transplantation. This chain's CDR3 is CASSSPRRAISYEQYF. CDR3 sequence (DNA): TGTGCCAGCAGTTCCCCTCGGCGGGCGATCTCCTACGAGCAGTACTTC.